This T cell receptor (beta chain) was profiled in a study of cytomegalovirus exposure and HLA in healthy donors (dated by TCRdb to about 2017). Context from the whole study: According to an earlier analysis of a few hundred of the donors, about 179 million T cells yielded roughly 110 million unique TCR beta sequences and about 300 Gb of sequence data. An early release covering 550 to 700 HLA-typed donors comprised roughly 300 gigabases of sequencing data and around 80 million unique TCR sequences. Of the 300 to 500 genotyped donors, roughly 80% were placed in the genetic ancestry cluster associated with self-reported Caucasian donors. The study was designed to test whether signatures of past pathogen exposure could be identified by cataloging public T cell receptors. The study used immunosequencing to profile the T cell repertoires of several hundred subjects and linked those repertoires to cytomegalovirus serostatus. Along with the approximately 700-subject first cohort, a separate validation cohort of around 110 different subjects was used. The study combined high-throughput TCR immunosequencing, statistical association of individual TCRs with disease status, and machine learning to predict cytomegalovirus infection status. A later analysis re-analyzed previously published TCR beta repertoires from approximately 700 donors and added high-resolution HLA genotyping to study TCR occurrence patterns. Rather than using new phenotypic data, the later analysis identified candidate immune exposures from TCR beta sequences and from how often those sequences occurred across donors. In an earlier analysis of about 590 of the donors, high-throughput TCR beta sequencing was used to judge whether each TCR beta V gene segment behaved as functional or pseudogenic. Donor age, sex, ethnicity and CMV serostatus were compiled alongside the repertoire data. A later genetic analysis used genome-wide SNP genotypes for about 60% of the roughly 700 donors, treating that subset as a discovery cohort. Every discovery cohort repertoire had been produced on one sequencing platform. HLA typing covered class I and class II loci at four-digit resolution. Typing coverage differed by locus: A, B, C, DRB1 and DQB1 were typed in roughly 620-640 donors, DQA1 in 522, DPA1 in 600 to 610, and DPB1 in 450 to 480. Roughly 5 DR-DQ haplotypes were treated as single units for association and clustering because of strong linkage in the cohort. Among some 410 genotyped donors of the cohort, an average of roughly 230,000 unique TCR beta nucleotide sequences was sequenced per donor, of which about 19% were non-productive.

Between the V and J ends, shortened by 0 bases and 0 bases respectively, the junction contains 6 bases. CDR1 SGHNT and CDR2 YENEEA are derived from the germline V gene. The CDR3 measures 15 amino acids from cysteine to phenylalanine. Of the read, only the CDR3 DNA is kept; its 45 bases are in frame from base 1. The cohort consisted of 600 or so healthy bone marrow donors. Cohort members were all nominally healthy when sampled, although unrecorded immune exposures were likely present. The donor was CMV seronegative and was included in the group of 352 seronegative cohort members. Each donor provided a peripheral blood sample, and peripheral blood mononuclear cells were used for TCR beta sequencing. The Qiagen DNeasy Blood Extraction Kit was used to extract genomic DNA from the blood cell samples. This clone has a single count. This receptor's antigen is unknown. Nothing much larger sits one base from this clone, and base qualities are not available.

What the study reported, not specific to this receptor: Most TCR sequences were observed very rarely across donors, whereas some public TCRs were present in many individuals. The authors suggested that the approach could potentially be generalized to other disease states and immunological phenotypes. A later analysis reported that several top co-occurrence clusters appeared linked to parvovirus B19, influenza, CMV and Epstein-Barr virus. In a later genetic analysis, fewer N-insertions in productive TCRs were reported among donors in an Asian-associated ancestry cluster than the roughly 640-donor mean. Correlated functional status among segregating V segments might be attributable to linkage disequilibrium, but an unknown experimental factor could not be ruled out. According to a later analysis, most CMV-associated TCR beta chains appeared to be HLA-restricted, and the HLA associations seemed to be driven largely by CMV exposure. A group of highly shared sequence variants was considered likely to be a technical artifact of the sequencing pipeline. When HLA alleles, especially DR and DQ, strongly co-occurred, TCR associations were difficult to assign to individual alleles. According to a later analysis, TCR association rates differed among HLA loci, with DRB1 alleles showing the most associated TCRs and HLA-C alleles showing the fewest. In this cohort, only TCR beta chains were sequenced, and detectable features were limited by the absence of alpha or paired-chain data. V-gene and J-gene trimming of TCR beta chains was associated with a missense DCLRE1C variant in a later genetic analysis, and the association was replicated in an independent cohort. Because some donors lacked HLA typing at each locus, the association tests relied only on the typed subset. A further reported finding was that TCR beta sequences accurately predicted the HLA-A and HLA-B alleles for most subjects in the first cohort. Over 15 rarely observed V segments, including chromosome 9 orphons, were excluded from the earlier analysis of about 600 of the donors because counts were too low. CMV serostatus was the only immune exposure information available for the cohort. Three of the identified cytomegalovirus-associated TCR beta chains were confirmed in vitro to be specific for cytomegalovirus antigens. In an earlier analysis of 587 of the donors, most TCR beta V segments appeared in productive rearrangements about 87% or about 30% of the time, broadly matching IMGT annotations. A total of around 150 TCR beta chains were listed by the study as associated with cytomegalovirus. The 87-base-pair reads could not distinguish some IMGT-functional V segments, including TRBV6-2 and TRBV6-3, so those segments were excluded. Cytomegalovirus status was reported to be diagnosed by the classifier with high specificity and sensitivity in both the original and validation cohorts. The presence/absence analyses assumed that sequencing depth was roughly uniform across donors, and that assumption may not be true. Specific HLA alleles were associated with 16,951 TCR beta sequences at a false discovery rate of 0.05 in a later analysis. A later analysis found that HLA-associated TCR beta chains were more clonally expanded and had lower generation probabilities than equally common non-associated chains.

Library generation was performed with the immunoSEQ multiplex PCR assay. A mixture of 60 forward primers for TCR Vbeta segments and 13 reverse primers for TCR Jbeta segments was used in the multiplex PCR. A multiplex PCR assay on genomic DNA amplified the CDR3 region of rearranged TCR beta genes. Amplified TCR beta libraries were sequenced as 87-base-pair reads on the Illumina HiSeq System. Processing in the source paper ran as follows. A later analysis counted approximately 74 million unique TCR beta chains across the 650 to 800 repertoires, and around 9.9 million of these chains were shared by at least two donors. A nearest-neighbor algorithm error-corrected the raw reads and collapsed the reads into unique sequences, merging closely related sequences to remove PCR and sequencing errors. To assign V, D and J gene segments, CDR3 sequences were aligned to IMGT reference sequences. For a sequence to be retained, a match of at least six nucleotides was required to both a V gene segment and a J gene segment. A rearrangement was called productive if the CDR3 had no stop codons and remained in frame with V and J, and every other rearrangement was called non-productive. CDR3 was defined by IMGT convention, running from the second conserved V-encoded cysteine to the conserved J-encoded phenylalanine. In an earlier analysis of around 640 of the donors, sequences lacking an unambiguous match to a single V gene segment were excluded. In an earlier analysis of approximately 550 of the donors, V segments were called functional above 56.7% productive rearrangements and were called segregating when the between-donor standard deviation exceeded 5%. To diagnose cytomegalovirus status from the catalog of TCR beta chain sequences, a statistical classification framework was built. A later analysis assigned V and J genes by comparing TCR nucleotide sequences with IMGT/GENE-DB human TR gene sequences. A later analysis assigned CDR3 sequences and most-parsimonious VDJ recombination scenarios with the TCRdist pipeline. In a later analysis, each TCR beta chain was defined by its CDR3 amino acid sequence together with its V-gene family, and reads lacking a unique V-gene family were excluded. To address suspected cross-contamination and a sequencing artifact, a later analysis removed 450 to 700 highly shared, low-generation-probability nucleotide sequences. For each public chain, a later analysis derived a clonal expansion index from normalized ranks of inferred template counts within each repertoire. In a later analysis, generation probabilities were computed with a VDJ recombination model fitted to out-of-frame rearrangements, and the resulting probabilities were checked against IGoR. A later analysis scored TCR-TCR, TCR-HLA and TCR-CMV co-occurrence with hypergeometric tests, applying a repertoire-size bias correction to TCR pairs. In a later analysis, false discovery rates were estimated by permuting HLA or CMV assignments 20 times. In a later analysis, co-occurring TCRs were grouped using DBSCAN, with TCRdist sequence similarity added in when clustering inside HLA-allele-positive subsets. Repertoires with fewer than 30,000 or more than 120,000 public chains were left out of co-occurrence clustering, as were a few repertoires with anomalous nucleotide sharing. This is the immuneACCESS table as TCRdb keeps it, with only in-frame sequences that have V and J called. A part of the clones is gone; compared with another copy, unresolved V genes explain less than half, and the rest is unexplained. The DNA gave D and trimming, while V, J and clone size come from that table. In this sample the table shows 150,000 to 200,000 clones, around 81% of which occur a single time. 1.5% to 1.8% of the sample is held by the ten biggest clonotypes.

The sample taken for sequencing was PBMCs. The source is a man aged 35-49 years in good health and CMV-seronegative. The chain uses TRBV11-3 and TRBJ2-1; no D gene can be assigned with confidence. The nucleotide sequence is given as TGTGCCAGCAGCTTAGAACTCTCCTCCTACAATGAGCAGTTCTTC. This yields the protein CASSLELSSYNEQFF. The variable domain in full, with residues beyond the CDR3 obtained from the reference TRBV11-3 and TRBJ2-1 genes, is EAGVVQSPRYKIIEKKQPVAFWCNPISGHNTLYWYLQNLGQGPELLIRYENEEAVDDSQLPKDRFSAERLKGVDSTLKIQPAELGDSAVYLCASSLELSSYNEQFFGPGTRLTVL.